One and the same sample provided the 7 T cell receptor beta chains below, sequenced in a study of OX40 agonist ivuxolimab in advanced cancers. Only in-frame clones appear in the TCRdb table, and some are missing; sequencing was by immunoSEQ multiplex PCR. The table lists about 60,000 clones, approximately 80% of them singletons, with 1.5% to 2% in the top ten. Sample: CD4+ or CD8+ T cells sorted from blood, taken in a trial of the OX40 agonist ivuxolimab. All receptors come from an adult with an advanced solid tumor such as melanoma, head and neck, liver or kidney cancer.

The chain links TRBV7-2 to TRBJ2-7; D gene uncertain. This CDR3 is 12 amino acids long. The germline V gene encodes CDR1 SGHTA and CDR2 FQGNSA. V shed 2 bases and J shed 7 bases, with 9 bases lying between them. CDR3 sequence: CASSLTRREQYF. CDR3 sequence (DNA): TGTGCCAGCAGCTTAACTCGACGGGAGCAGTACTTC.

The CDR3 spells CASRFFLGPNTEAFF. CDR3 bases: TGTGCAAGTCGCTTCTTCTTAGGGCCGAACACTGAAGCTTTCTTT. The chain joins TRBV12-2 to TRBJ1-1. TRBV12-2 represents a pseudogene. CDR3 size: 15 residues.

The CDR3: CASRGWSENTEAFF. CDR3 nucleotides: TGTGCCAGCAGGGGCTGGTCGGAGAACACTGAAGCTTTCTTT. The rearrangement joins TRBV7-9 to TRBJ1-1; D unresolved. Between the trimmed V and J ends, which lost 6 bases and 1 base, there was a span of 12 bases. The CDR3 length is 14 residues. Germline CDR1 reads SEHNR; CDR2 reads FQNEAQ (reference sequence).

The chain couples TRBV10-2 to TRBJ1-2; 7 nucleotides agree with TRBD1. V lost 4 bases and J lost 8; bases outside the gene matches: 7. CDR1 is WSHSY, CDR2 SAAADI, per germline. This CDR3 region has 13 residues. CDR3 amino acids: CASSADRAGGYTF. DNA for the CDR3: TGCGCCAGCAGTGCCGACAGGGCCGGAGGCTACACCTTC.

This chain uses TRBV19 with TRBJ1-2, with D unclear. The CDR3 consists of 12 residues. Germline lookup yields CDR1 LNHDA and CDR2 SQIVND (reference sequence). V shed 3 bases and J shed 3 bases, with 5 bases lying between them. The CDR3 sequence is CASSIFDYGYTF. CDR3 DNA sequence: TGTGCCAGTAGTATCTTCGACTATGGCTACACCTTC.

In this sample, this clone turned up a few times. The chain combines TRBV9 with TRBJ1-3, with 10 bases identical to TRBD1. The junction had 7 bases not matched to a gene; V was cut back by 1 base and J by 3 bases. Germline CDR1 and CDR2: SGDLS and YYNGEE. CDR3 length equals 17 residues. Here the CDR3 DNA reads TGTGCCAGCAGCGTACGACAGGGGGCTGAGGATGGAAACACCATATATTTT. This codes for CASSVRQGAEDGNTIYF.

This chain connects TRBV27 to TRBJ1-2; unclear D gene. The CDR3 runs to 16 residues. Germline V gene sequence: CDR1 MNHEY, CDR2 SMNVEV (reference sequence). V was trimmed by 2 bases and J by 0 bases, leaving 13 bases between them. The CDR3 region is CASSLNLAVSNYGYTF. The CDR3 nucleotides read TGTGCCAGCAGTTTAAATCTCGCAGTCTCTAACTATGGCTACACCTTC.